Shown below are 17 T cell receptor beta chains from a single sample sequenced in a study of breast tumors, draining lymph nodes, adjacent tissues. Each CDR3 protein gets one entry after TCRdb re-called the multiplex PCR reads with MiXCR. The data show some 17,000 distinct CDR3 sequences, just under 45% seen once. The sequencing sample was made of tumor-adjacent breast tissue. Receptors were obtained from a female donor with breast cancer. Some clones in this sample may be carry-over from other donors' samples.

Many counts were recorded for this clonotype. This chain links TRBV28 with TRBJ2-7; the D gene is possibly TRBD1 (5 bases). This CDR3 has 14 amino acids. The germline gives CDR1 MDHEN, CDR2 SYDVKM. Trimming cost V 1 base and J 4 bases, with 11 bases left between them. The CDR3 reads CASSLYRYFYEQYF. As DNA, the CDR3 is TGTGCCAGCAGTTTATACAGGTATTTTTACGAGCAGTACTTC.

The V call is TRBV5-8, the J call TRBJ1-2; TRBD1 agrees at 7 bases. The length of the CDR3 is 16 residues. V was clipped by 0 bases and J by 0 bases; unmatched bases: 5. Germline assignment: CDR1 SGHTS and CDR2 YDEGEE. CDR3 region: CASSLVSGTANYGYTF. CDR3 bases: TGTGCCAGCAGCTTGGTATCCGGGACAGCTAACTATGGCTACACCTTC.

In its sample, this clonotype ranks as medium-sized. The V call is TRBV29-1, the J call TRBJ2-7, with TRBD1 as a possible D gene (6 bases). CDR3 length: 15 amino acids. Germline V gives CDR1 SQVTM, CDR2 ANQGSEA. V lost 5 bases, J lost 2 bases, and 19 bases lay in between. This CDR3 is CSVLQSRGATYEQYF. The CDR3 DNA follows: TGCAGCGTTCTCCAAAGCAGGGGAGCTACCTACGAGCAGTACTTC.

This clonotype has a count of ten or more. The V and J genes are TRBV5-8 and TRBJ2-3; D might be TRBD1 or TRBD2, each matching 5 bases. V lost 0 bases and J 2 bases, leaving 10 bases between the germline ends. This CDR3 is 15 amino acids long. Germline-derived CDR1 and CDR2 are SGHTS and YDEGEE. CDR3 protein: CASSLEGTYTDTQYF. In DNA form, the CDR3 reads TGTGCCAGCAGCTTGGAGGGGACGTACACAGATACGCAGTATTTT.

The chain couples TRBV5-1 to TRBJ1-2; TRBD1 matches 7 bases. J gave up 5 bases and V 6 bases, and 13 bases lay outside the gene matches. This CDR3 comprises 15 residues. Germline V gene sequence: CDR1 SGHRS, CDR2 YFSETQ. The CDR3, as DNA: TGCGCCAGCACCTCTGGGGACAGCGATCTTTATGGCTACACCTTC. As protein: CASTSGDSDLYGYTF.

V gene TRBV5-1 combines with J gene TRBJ1-2; 12 bases agree with TRBD1. Trimming cost V 0 bases and J 8 bases; bases outside gene matches: 14. Germline CDR1 SGHRS, CDR2 YFSETQ. This CDR3 has 18 amino acids. The CDR3 sequence: CASSLEGQGANPLGGYTF. The CDR3 coding sequence is TGCGCCAGCAGCTTGGAGGGACAGGGGGCTAACCCACTTGGGGGCTACACCTTC.

The chain couples TRBV2 to TRBJ2-2; D may correspond to TRBD1 or TRBD2 (5 bases each). Germline V gene data show CDR1 as SNHLY and CDR2 as FYNNEI. The CDR3 contains 16 residues. The V end was cut by 10 bases, the J end by 0 bases, with 18 bases between. The CDR3 region is CATRDPEAANTGELFF. The DNA for the CDR3 is TGTGCCACTAGGGACCCCGAGGCCGCGAACACCGGGGAGCTGTTTTTT.

The chain uses TRBV7-8 and TRBJ1-6, with 8 positions matching TRBD1. The CDR3 loop spans 14 amino acids. Germline CDR1 SGHVS, CDR2 FQNEAQ. Unmatched junction bases numbered 2, after V lost 1 base and J lost 9 bases. The CDR3 coding sequence is TGTGCCAGCAGCTTAGGGGACAGGCCTTCACCCCTCCACTTT. Encoded protein: CASSLGDRPSPLHF.

This clonotype is termed medium-sized. V is TRBV2 and J is TRBJ1-5; 8 bases agree with TRBD1. With 6 bases clipped from V and 4 bases from J, the junction kept 8 bases outside the gene matches. This CDR3 has 15 amino acids. Germline CDR1 and CDR2: SNHLY and FYNNEI. CDR3 in amino acids: CASRSGQAANQPQHF. The CDR3 DNA sequence: TGTGCCAGCAGATCGGGACAGGCAGCGAATCAGCCCCAGCATTTT.

This clonotype was seen repeatedly, ten times or more. The chain couples TRBV12-3 or TRBV12-4 to TRBJ2-3; possible D gene TRBD2, 5 bases. With 5 bases removed from V and 1 base from J, the gap between germline ends came to 10 bases. The CDR3 sequence is 14 residues long. The CDR3 DNA is TGTGCCAGCAGTCCCTCCGGGGGCACAGATACGCAGTATTTT. This encodes CASSPSGGTDTQYF.

V and J are TRBV11-3 and TRBJ1-2, with a possible D match to TRBD1 (5 bases). Germline V gene sequence: CDR1 SGHNT, CDR2 YENEEA. The CDR3 loop spans 15 amino acids. V shed 5 bases and J shed 2 bases, with 15 bases lying between them. The CDR3 region is CASSVRGSTNYGYTF. The CDR3 bases are TGTGCCAGCAGCGTACGGGGCTCCACAAACTATGGCTACACCTTC.

This clonotype was observed at least ten times. The genes are TRBV2 and TRBJ2-2; 8 nucleotides line up with TRBD2. Germline V gene data show CDR1 as SNHLY and CDR2 as FYNNEI. With V trimmed by 7 bases and J by 5 bases, 9 bases remained unmatched. There are 15 residues in the CDR3. This CDR3 reads CASTVRGGETGELFF. For the CDR3, the DNA is TGTGCCAGCACTGTCCGGGGGGGAGAAACCGGGGAGCTGTTTTTT.

At least ten counts were recorded for this clonotype. A much larger clone lies a single base off, so this may be a read error. The rearrangement links TRBV5-4 to TRBJ2-7; TRBD2 matches at 7 bases. The CDR3 is 15 residues long. Germline assignment: CDR1 SGHNT and CDR2 YYREEE (reference sequence). V trimming: 4 bases; J trimming: 12 bases; junction bases outside the gene matches: 19. The CDR3 DNA reads TGTGCCAGCAGCGAGGGGACTACCGGGAGTCGGTGGCGGTACTTC. Residues: CASSEGTTGSRWRYF.

As to this clonotype: This may be a read error, as it is one base from a much larger clone. The chain carries TRBV12-3 or TRBV12-4 and TRBJ2-5; TRBD2 matches 8 bases. The CDR3 runs to 15 residues. V lost 6 bases to trimming and J lost 4 bases; unmatched junction nucleotides: 10. Here the CDR3 DNA reads TGTGCCAGCAGCCACGCGGGGGGCCTGGGAGAGACCCAGTACTTC. This gives the protein CASSHAGGLGETQYF.

There are many counts of this clonotype. The chain couples TRBV7-9 to TRBJ2-5; 12 bases align to TRBD2. This CDR3 is 18 amino acids long. Germline CDR1 and CDR2: SEHNR and FQNEAQ (reference sequence). The V segment lost 1 base and the J segment 2 bases; nucleotides outside the gene matches: 8. The CDR3 loop is CASSLVPGTSGPQETQYF. For the CDR3, the DNA is TGTGCCAGCAGCTTAGTTCCCGGGACTAGCGGGCCTCAAGAGACCCAGTACTTC.

The V and J genes are TRBV7-6 and TRBJ2-7; 14 positions match TRBD2. Per germline, CDR1 SGHVS and CDR2 FNYEAQ. V lost 1 base to trimming and J lost 6 bases; unmatched junction nucleotides: 5. The CDR3 totals 16 residues. The CDR3 bases are TGTGCCAGCAGCTTAGAATTGGGACTAGCGGGAGTCGAGCAGTACTTC. This gives the protein CASSLELGLAGVEQYF.

In its sample, this clonotype was seen a few times. The chain carries TRBV2 and TRBJ2-1, with TRBD2 matching 14 bases. Germline values: CDR1 SNHLY, CDR2 FYNNEI. V gave up 6 bases and J gave up 7 bases; unmatched junction bases: 5. The CDR3 loop spans 15 amino acids. CDR3 coding DNA: TGTGCCAGCAGGGGGACTAGCGGGAGTGGGAATGAGCAGTTCTTC. Translation gives CASRGTSGSGNEQFF.